A selection of T cell receptor beta chains follows, all from one sample in a study of T-cell reconstitution after alpha-beta-depleted transplantation in children. TCRdb itself ran the PCR reads through MiXCR, one entry per CDR3 protein. The data hold over 450,000 distinct CDR3 sequences, with about 10% observed a single time. Sample: PBMCs, taken before TCRalphabeta/CD19-depleted stem cell transplant. All receptors derive from a child aged 2-15 years with inherited bone marrow failure, due to receive a stem cell transplant. Each CDR3 is given with its conserved first and last residue. The D gene is left open where the match is weak. Expanded clones are given a class, and other clones once, few, many or no size at all.

d_call: NA
j_call: TRBJ2-1
clone_size: many
v_call: TRBV4-2
cdr3_aa: CASSDDYYNEQFF
cdr3_nt: TGTGCCAGCAGCGACGACTACTACAATGAGCAGTTCTTC

d_call: NA
j_call: TRBJ2-7
clone_size: few
v_call: TRBV12-3/TRBV12-4
cdr3_aa: CASSERPLYEQYF
cdr3_nt: TGTGCCAGCAGCGAACGGCCTTTATACGAGCAGTACTTC

d_call: NA
j_call: TRBJ2-1
clone_size: NA
v_call: TRBV28
cdr3_aa: CASSPPTLLKRLSYEQFF
cdr3_nt: TGTGCCAGCAGCCCCCCCACCCTACTAAAGCGTTTAAGCTATGAGCAGTTCTTC

d_call: NA
j_call: TRBJ2-3
clone_size: many
v_call: TRBV19
cdr3_aa: CASSIVSEDTQYF
cdr3_nt: TGTGCCAGTAGTATAGTCTCGGAGGATACGCAGTATTTT

d_call: NA
j_call: TRBJ2-1
clone_size: many
v_call: TRBV5-1
cdr3_aa: CASSLDVNREFEQFF
cdr3_nt: TGCGCCAGCAGCTTGGACGTCAACAGGGAATTTGAGCAGTTCTTC

d_call: TRBD2
j_call: TRBJ2-5
clone_size: many
v_call: TRBV12-3/TRBV12-4
cdr3_aa: CASTRAGGLETQYF
cdr3_nt: TGTGCCAGCACCCGAGCCGGGGGGTTGGAGACCCAGTACTTC

d_call: TRBD1
j_call: TRBJ1-5
clone_size: many
v_call: TRBV12-3/TRBV12-4
cdr3_aa: CASSSTGAGDQPQHF
cdr3_nt: TGTGCCAGCAGCTCGACAGGGGCAGGGGATCAGCCCCAGCATTTT

d_call: TRBD2
j_call: TRBJ2-7
clone_size: many
v_call: TRBV4-2
cdr3_aa: CASSQLGRADEQYF
cdr3_nt: TGTGCCAGCAGCCAATTGGGGAGGGCCGACGAGCAGTACTTC

d_call: TRBD1
j_call: TRBJ1-2
clone_size: many
v_call: TRBV30
cdr3_aa: CAWAEQGADGYTF
cdr3_nt: TGTGCCTGGGCCGAACAGGGGGCGGATGGCTACACCTTC

d_call: NA
j_call: TRBJ2-7
clone_size: NA
v_call: TRBV5-6
cdr3_aa: CASSLAFQREYF
cdr3_nt: TGTGCCAGCAGCTTGGCTTTTCAGCGGGAGTACTTC

d_call: NA
j_call: TRBJ2-7
clone_size: many
v_call: TRBV5-1
cdr3_aa: CASSPSGSAVYEQYF
cdr3_nt: TGCGCCAGCAGCCCCTCCGGATCAGCGGTCTACGAGCAGTACTTC

d_call: NA
j_call: TRBJ2-5
clone_size: many
v_call: TRBV12-3/TRBV12-4
cdr3_aa: CASSHMQETQYF
cdr3_nt: TGTGCCAGCAGTCACATGCAAGAGACCCAGTACTTC

d_call: NA
j_call: TRBJ2-1
clone_size: many
v_call: TRBV10-3
cdr3_aa: CAIREAEGSGRTHEQFF
cdr3_nt: TGTGCCATCAGGGAGGCGGAGGGTAGCGGAAGGACACATGAGCAGTTCTTC

d_call: NA
j_call: TRBJ1-2
clone_size: many
v_call: TRBV12-3/TRBV12-4
cdr3_aa: CASSQQYGYTF
cdr3_nt: TGTGCCAGCAGTCAACAATATGGCTACACCTTC

d_call: NA
j_call: TRBJ1-1
clone_size: NA
v_call: TRBV19
cdr3_aa: CASSNEGFVTEAFF
cdr3_nt: TGTGCCAGTAGTAATGAGGGGTTTGTGACTGAAGCTTTCTTT

d_call: NA
j_call: TRBJ1-1
clone_size: few
v_call: TRBV5-6
cdr3_aa: CASSFGWGGQTEAFF
cdr3_nt: TGTGCCAGCAGCTTTGGCTGGGGGGGGCAAACTGAAGCTTTCTTT

d_call: TRBD2
j_call: TRBJ2-3
clone_size: many
v_call: TRBV20-1
cdr3_aa: CSARDPLLAGVSDTQYF
cdr3_nt: TGCAGTGCTAGAGATCCTTTACTAGCGGGAGTCTCAGATACGCAGTATTTT

d_call: TRBD2
j_call: TRBJ2-3
clone_size: many
v_call: TRBV7-8
cdr3_aa: CASSPGLAGGPFADTQYF
cdr3_nt: TGTGCCAGCAGCCCGGGACTAGCGGGAGGCCCTTTCGCAGATACGCAGTATTTT

d_call: TRBD2
j_call: TRBJ2-5
clone_size: many
v_call: TRBV24-1
cdr3_aa: CATSDGTSGPLETQYF
cdr3_nt: TGTGCCACCAGTGACGGGACTAGCGGCCCCCTGGAGACCCAGTACTTC

d_call: NA
j_call: TRBJ2-3
clone_size: many
v_call: TRBV7-9
cdr3_aa: CASSLGMAGATDTQYF
cdr3_nt: TGTGCCAGCAGCTTAGGGATGGCCGGGGCCACAGATACGCAGTATTTT

d_call: NA
j_call: TRBJ2-1
clone_size: many
v_call: TRBV7-9
cdr3_aa: CASSLSHSEQFF
cdr3_nt: TGTGCCAGCAGCTTAAGTCACAGTGAGCAGTTCTTC

d_call: NA
j_call: TRBJ2-3
clone_size: few
v_call: TRBV14
cdr3_aa: CASSKDQSPTDTQYF
cdr3_nt: TGTGCCAGCAGCAAGGACCAGTCTCCCACAGATACGCAGTATTTT

d_call: NA
j_call: TRBJ1-2
clone_size: many
v_call: TRBV6-2/TRBV6-3
cdr3_aa: CASSPGRHYGYTF
cdr3_nt: TGTGCCAGCAGTCCCGGCCGGCACTATGGCTACACCTTC

d_call: NA
j_call: TRBJ2-1
clone_size: NA
v_call: TRBV1
cdr3_aa: CTSSEFTDEQFF
cdr3_nt: TGCACCAGCAGCGAATTCACAGATGAGCAGTTCTTC

d_call: NA
j_call: TRBJ1-6
clone_size: many
v_call: TRBV2
cdr3_aa: CASSEEGALHF
cdr3_nt: TGTGCCAGCAGTGAGGAGGGGGCCCTCCACTTT

d_call: NA
j_call: TRBJ2-7
clone_size: NA
v_call: TRBV30
cdr3_aa: CAWSGGFIYEQYF
cdr3_nt: TGTGCCTGGAGTGGGGGGTTTATCTACGAGCAGTACTTC

d_call: NA
j_call: TRBJ1-3
clone_size: many
v_call: TRBV4-3
cdr3_aa: CASSQETLGGDTSGNTIYF
cdr3_nt: TGCGCCAGCAGCCAAGAGACCCTGGGGGGGGACACTTCTGGAAACACCATATATTTT

d_call: NA
j_call: TRBJ2-7
clone_size: many
v_call: TRBV28
cdr3_aa: CASSLKFLGVYEQYF
cdr3_nt: TGTGCCAGCAGTTTAAAATTCCTCGGGGTCTACGAGCAGTACTTC

d_call: NA
j_call: TRBJ2-2
clone_size: few
v_call: TRBV29-1
cdr3_aa: CSVEAVLGTGELFF
cdr3_nt: TGCAGCGTTGAGGCAGTTTTAGGCACCGGGGAGCTGTTTTTT

d_call: NA
j_call: TRBJ2-6
clone_size: many
v_call: TRBV2
cdr3_aa: CASSEGLGANVLTF
cdr3_nt: TGTGCCAGCAGTGAGGGTCTTGGGGCCAACGTCCTGACTTTC

d_call: TRBD2
j_call: TRBJ2-1
clone_size: many
v_call: TRBV5-1
cdr3_aa: CASSWGLAGGEQFF
cdr3_nt: TGCGCCAGCAGCTGGGGACTAGCGGGAGGGGAGCAGTTCTTC

d_call: NA
j_call: TRBJ2-2
clone_size: many
v_call: TRBV24-1
cdr3_aa: CATSLDLTSGELFF
cdr3_nt: TGTGCCACCAGCTTGGACCTTACATCCGGGGAGCTGTTTTTT

d_call: NA
j_call: TRBJ2-2
clone_size: many
v_call: TRBV29-1
cdr3_aa: CSVDKGGTGELFF
cdr3_nt: TGCAGCGTTGATAAAGGGGGCACCGGGGAGCTGTTTTTT

d_call: NA
j_call: TRBJ2-5
clone_size: few
v_call: TRBV3-1
cdr3_aa: CASSKAAAETQYF
cdr3_nt: TGTGCCAGCAGCAAGGCGGCGGCGGAGACCCAGTACTTC

d_call: NA
j_call: TRBJ2-3
clone_size: many
v_call: TRBV3-1
cdr3_aa: CASSPHREDTQYF
cdr3_nt: TGTGCCAGCAGCCCTCACAGGGAAGATACGCAGTATTTT

d_call: NA
j_call: TRBJ2-5
clone_size: few
v_call: TRBV30
cdr3_aa: CAWSERLGLGETQYF
cdr3_nt: TGTGCCTGGAGTGAGAGACTGGGCCTAGGGGAGACCCAGTACTTC

d_call: NA
j_call: TRBJ2-7
clone_size: NA
v_call: TRBV6-1
cdr3_aa: CASSRSGEGYEQYF
cdr3_nt: TGTGCCAGCAGTCGATCAGGGGAGGGCTACGAGCAGTACTTC

d_call: TRBD1
j_call: TRBJ2-5
clone_size: NA
v_call: TRBV6-1
cdr3_aa: CASSPRDSWGETQYF
cdr3_nt: TGTGCCAGCAGCCCTAGGGACAGTTGGGGGGAGACCCAGTACTTC

d_call: NA
j_call: TRBJ2-5
clone_size: few
v_call: TRBV28
cdr3_aa: CASTGGQHLQETQYF
cdr3_nt: TGTGCCAGCACCGGTGGGCAACACCTACAAGAGACCCAGTACTTC

d_call: TRBD1
j_call: TRBJ2-5
clone_size: many
v_call: TRBV10-2
cdr3_aa: CASTGGETQYF
cdr3_nt: TGCGCCAGCACAGGGGGCGAGACCCAGTACTTC

d_call: NA
j_call: TRBJ2-3
clone_size: many
v_call: TRBV28
cdr3_aa: CASSFSRSTDTQYF
cdr3_nt: TGTGCCAGCAGTTTCAGTAGGAGCACAGATACGCAGTATTTT

d_call: NA
j_call: TRBJ2-5
clone_size: many
v_call: TRBV5-5
cdr3_aa: CASSLQGFQETQYF
cdr3_nt: TGTGCCAGCAGCTTGCAAGGTTTCCAAGAGACCCAGTACTTC

d_call: NA
j_call: TRBJ2-1
clone_size: NA
v_call: TRBV5-1
cdr3_aa: CASSFDRPNEQFF
cdr3_nt: TGCGCCAGCAGCTTTGATCGGCCCAATGAGCAGTTCTTC

d_call: NA
j_call: TRBJ2-7
clone_size: many
v_call: TRBV28
cdr3_aa: CASSFHNSGEQYF
cdr3_nt: TGTGCCAGCAGTTTTCACAACTCCGGGGAGCAGTACTTC

d_call: TRBD1
j_call: TRBJ2-4
clone_size: few
v_call: TRBV7-9
cdr3_aa: CASSPRQGENIQYF
cdr3_nt: TGTGCCAGCAGCCCTAGACAGGGAGAAAACATTCAGTACTTC

d_call: NA
j_call: TRBJ2-7
clone_size: few
v_call: TRBV20-1
cdr3_aa: CSAREAGRAEQYF
cdr3_nt: TGCAGTGCTAGAGAAGCCGGCCGGGCGGAGCAGTACTTC

d_call: TRBD2
j_call: TRBJ2-7
clone_size: many
v_call: TRBV27
cdr3_aa: CASSSRTSGGSSYEQYF
cdr3_nt: TGTGCCAGCAGTTCCCGGACTAGCGGGGGTAGCTCCTACGAGCAGTACTTC

d_call: NA
j_call: TRBJ1-2
clone_size: many
v_call: TRBV27
cdr3_aa: CASSPIMWGEGLGYTF
cdr3_nt: TGTGCCAGCAGTCCCATTATGTGGGGAGAGGGGCTGGGCTACACCTTC

d_call: TRBD2
j_call: TRBJ2-1
clone_size: many
v_call: TRBV29-1
cdr3_aa: CSVTSEYNEQFF
cdr3_nt: TGCAGCGTGACTAGCGAATACAATGAGCAGTTCTTC

d_call: NA
j_call: TRBJ2-1
clone_size: many
v_call: TRBV4-3
cdr3_aa: CASRRTTSSYNEQFF
cdr3_nt: TGCGCCAGCAGGAGGACTACAAGCTCCTACAATGAGCAGTTCTTC